This TCR beta chain was identified in a study of T cells after posttransplantation cyclophosphamide. Study-level points and caveats: TRB clonality was highly associated with recipient CMV seropositivity and reactivation.

Clones were read by immunoSEQ multiplex PCR, and TCRdb kept only the in-frame ones, dropping some. This sample has tens of thousands of clones, with 86% found just once. A word on this clone: Its antigen remains unidentified.

The CDR3 spans 14 residues. Germline-derived CDR1 and CDR2 are SNHLY and FYNNEI. Trimming took off 4 bases at V and 10 bases at J, with 14 bases between the two ends. Sequences were obtained from PBMCs. This chain links TRBV2 with TRBJ1-6, with TRBD1 as a possible D gene (5 bases). The source is a man under 40 with a blood cancer, CMV-positive, and with a related stem cell donor. The CDR3 region is CASSGRGGVSPLHF. CDR3 coding DNA: TGTGCCAGCAGTGGTAGGGGAGGCGTCTCACCCCTCCACTTT.